Below, 21 T cell receptor beta chains from the same sample are listed, as sequenced in a study of blood T cell repertoires in COVID-19. Profiling relied on immunoSEQ multiplex PCR, and the TCRdb table lists in-frame clones only, not all of them. The sample has over 150,000 clones; about three quarters are singletons. Sequences were obtained from peripheral blood. Source of these receptors: a woman in her 70s with acute or convalescent COVID-19.

The chain has TRBV6-5 and TRBJ1-1; TRBD1 matches at 7 bases. The CDR3 has 15 residues. Per the germline V gene, CDR1 is MNHEY and CDR2 is SVGAGI. The V and J ends lost 6 bases and 3 bases, in that order; junction bases with no gene match: 10. This chain's CDR3 is CASRVGRGIDTEAFF. Written as DNA, the CDR3 is TGTGCCAGCAGGGTAGGCAGGGGGATTGACACTGAAGCTTTCTTT.

Here the CDR3 reads CASSEGQGIAGANVLTF. The CDR3 DNA reads TGCGCCAGCAGTGAAGGACAGGGTATCGCTGGGGCCAACGTCCTGACTTTC. The chain links TRBV10-1 to TRBJ2-6; 8 bases line up with TRBD1. J was trimmed by 2 bases and V by 3 bases; bases with no gene match: 6. Germline V gene sequence: CDR1 WNHNN, CDR2 SYGVQD (reference sequence). This CDR3 is 17 amino acids long.

V and J are TRBV20-1 and TRBJ1-5, with D perhaps TRBD1 (5 bases). In germline, CDR1 is DFQATT, CDR2 SNEGSKA (reference sequence). CDR3 size: 13 residues. V dropped 3 bases and J dropped 5 bases, with 11 bases sitting between them. CDR3 DNA: TGCAGTGCTAGTTTGGCAGGGTATCAGCCCCAGCATTTT. This codes for CSASLAGYQPQHF.

The chain is built from TRBV21-1 and TRBJ2-5; no check of the table's D call, TRBD1, against the DNA was made. TRBV21-1 is deemed a pseudogene. This CDR3 has 16 residues. In DNA form, the CDR3 reads TGTGCCAGCAGCAAAGTAGGATCAGGGGGATGGGAGACCCAGTACTTC. Amino acids: CASSKVGSGGWETQYF.

The chain combines TRBV29-1 with TRBJ2-1; 11 bases agree with TRBD2. CDR1 and CDR2 from the germline V gene are SQVTM and ANQGSEA. Trimming took 5 bases from V and 3 from J; bases not matched to a gene: 12. The CDR3 has 17 amino acids. CDR3 residues: CSVLSPTGLADYNEQFF. The CDR3 DNA sequence: TGCAGCGTTTTGTCACCGACGGGACTAGCGGACTACAATGAGCAGTTCTTC.

J is TRBJ2-1 and V is TRBV11-3, with TRBD1 matching 10 bases. Germline values: CDR1 SGHNT, CDR2 YENEEA. This CDR3 spans 16 amino acids. Unmatched junction bases numbered 9, after V lost 4 bases and J lost 6 bases. The CDR3 nucleotides read TGTGCCAGCAGCTCCACCCGCGACAGGGGGCTCAATGAGCAGTTCTTC. It is translated as CASSSTRDRGLNEQFF.

This clone came up once. This sequence joins TRBV5-4 and TRBJ1-1; 7 bases are shared with TRBD1. Germline CDR1 SGHNT, CDR2 YYREEE (reference sequence). CDR3 length: 17 amino acids. V was clipped by 4 bases and J by 0 bases; unmatched bases: 12. CDR3 sequence reads: CASSPGTAGFLNTEAFF. Here the CDR3 DNA reads TGTGCCAGCAGCCCGGGGACAGCCGGATTCCTGAACACTGAAGCTTTCTTT.

Comments on this clone: The junction departs from the called germline gene at one end, perhaps through a read error. This chain joins TRBV6-5 and TRBJ1-1, with TRBD1 as a possible D gene (5 bases). CDR3 length equals 14 residues. Germline CDR1 is MNHEY and CDR2 is SVGAGI. This CDR3 reads CASHIADTNAEAFF. The CDR3 nucleotides are TGTGCCAGCCATATAGCGGACACGAACGCTGAAGCTTTCTTT.

This chain connects TRBV7-9 to TRBJ2-2; 9 bases are shared with TRBD1. The CDR3 runs 14 residues. V shed 5 bases, J shed 6 bases, and the junction held 4 bases outside the gene matches. CDR1 and CDR2 (germline): SEHNR, FQNEAQ (reference sequence). Written as DNA, the CDR3 is TGTGCCAGCAGCCTACGGACAGGGGCCGGGGAGCTGTTTTTT. Translation: CASSLRTGAGELFF. Full variable domain (remainder filled in from reference TRBV7-9 and TRBJ2-2): DTGVSQNPRHKITKRGQNVTFRCDPISEHNRLYWYRQTLGQGPEFLTYFQNEAQLEKSRLLSDRFSAERPKGSFSTLEIQRTEQGDSAMYLCASSLRTGAGELFFGEGSRLTVL.

The chain links TRBV23-1 to TRBJ2-2; TRBD1 matches at 10 bases. TRBV23-1 is given ORF status, its function remaining uncertain. CDR3 length: 22 amino acids. V gave up 0 bases and J gave up 2 bases; unmatched junction bases: 18. CDR3 coding DNA: TGCGCCAGCAGTCAATCGAGGGGGACAGGGGTCCCCCCGAATGTAAACACCGGGGAGCTGTTTTTT. Amino acids: CASSQSRGTGVPPNVNTGELFF.

V gene TRBV6-5 combines with J gene TRBJ2-5, with TRBD1 identical over 10 bases. The length of the CDR3 is 15 residues. V dropped 1 base and J dropped 5; count of bases not matched to a gene: 4. Germline V CDR1 and CDR2: MNHEY, SVGAGI. CDR3 sequence: CASSYLTGGAETQYF. In DNA form, the CDR3 reads TGTGCCAGCAGTTACTTGACAGGGGGCGCGGAGACCCAGTACTTC.

The rearrangement uses TRBV10-3 and TRBJ2-3; 9 bases map to TRBD2. The germline V gene encodes CDR1 ENHRY and CDR2 SYGVKD. The V segment lost 6 bases and the J segment 2 bases; nucleotides outside the gene matches: 12. The CDR3 has 17 amino acids. CDR3 nucleotide sequence: TGTGCCATCAGCACCCCTAAGACTAGCGGCCACACAGATACGCAGTATTTT. Encoded protein: CAISTPKTSGHTDTQYF.

As to this clone: With a much larger clone just one base away, this may be a read error. The chain is built from TRBV5-1 and TRBJ2-3; D remains ambiguous. The CDR3 contains 11 residues. Trimming shortened V by 4 bases and J by 2 bases, and 2 bases separated the two germline ends. In germline, CDR1 is SGHRS, CDR2 YFSETQ. CDR3 coding DNA: TGCGCCAGCAGCCTCACAGATACGCAGTATTTT. It specifies CASSLTDTQYF. Full variable domain (remainder filled in from reference TRBV5-1 and TRBJ2-3): KAGVTQTPRYLIKTRGQQVTLSCSPISGHRSVSWYQQTPGQGLQFLFEYFSETQRNKGNFPGRFSGRQFSNSRSEMNVSTLELGDSALYLCASSLTDTQYFGPGTRLTVL.

This chain connects TRBV10-3 to TRBJ2-1, with 8 bases fitting TRBD2. The CDR3 is 15 residues long. V was clipped by 6 bases and J by 10 bases; unmatched bases: 14. Germline CDR1 is ENHRY and CDR2 is SYGVKD. In nucleotides, the CDR3 is TGTGCCATCAGGGAAGCGGGAGACCCTCTGGAGGAGCAGTTCTTC. It encodes CAIREAGDPLEEQFF.

This rearrangement joins TRBV10-3 to TRBJ1-3; 12 bases are a match to TRBD1. CDR3 length: 20 residues. Trimming at V came to 7 bases and at J to 4 bases, leaving 20 bases not matched to a gene. Germline CDR1 ENHRY, CDR2 SYGVKD. CDR3: CAINPGMAAGTGGQGNTIYF. The CDR3 region has the DNA TGTGCCATCAATCCGGGAATGGCGGCCGGGACAGGGGGCCAAGGAAACACCATATATTTT.

The gene calls are TRBV5-1 and TRBJ2-7; tentatively, D is TRBD2 (6 bases). V was clipped by 0 bases and J by 2 bases, with 12 bases between them. The germline V gene has CDR1 SGHRS and CDR2 YFSETQ. This CDR3 spans 15 amino acids. CDR3 amino acids: CASSLGGGTAYEQYF. Written as DNA, the CDR3 is TGCGCCAGCAGCTTGGGTGGCGGGACCGCCTACGAGCAGTACTTC.

The rearrangement joins TRBV21-1 to TRBJ2-1; TRBD1 was called by the table and not checked on the DNA. TRBV21-1 is annotated as a pseudogene. The CDR3 covers 17 residues. DNA of the CDR3: TGTGCCAGCAGCAAGGGACAGGGGTTTTACTCCTACAATGAGCAGTTCTTC. This encodes CASSKGQGFYSYNEQFF.

The CDR3 DNA reads TGTGCCAGCAGCTCAGGAAATGCCGTCAATGAGCAGTTCTTC. Its translation: CASSSGNAVNEQFF. The chain couples TRBV5-6 to TRBJ2-1; D gene ambiguous. Per germline, CDR1 SGHDT and CDR2 YYEEEE. V was clipped by 3 bases and J by 6 bases, with 13 bases between them. The CDR3 contains 14 residues.

Written as DNA, the CDR3 is TGTGCCAGCAGTGTAGCGGGAGCGAACACCGGGGAGCTGTTTTTT. It is translated as CASSVAGANTGELFF. The chain uses TRBV2 and TRBJ2-2, with 9 bases identical to TRBD2. Germline V gives CDR1 SNHLY, CDR2 FYNNEI. V gave up 4 bases and J gave up 0 bases; unmatched junction bases: 0. The CDR3 runs to 15 residues.

This clone is a singleton in its sample. The chain is built from TRBV28 and TRBJ2-3; 9 nucleotides match TRBD2. Per the germline V gene, CDR1 is MDHEN and CDR2 is SYDVKM. CDR3 length equals 16 residues. The V and J ends lost 6 bases and 10 bases, in that order; junction bases with no gene match: 17. The CDR3 sequence is CASSPSRGSGSQAQYF. The DNA of the CDR3 is TGTGCCAGCAGCCCCTCACGGGGTAGCGGGAGTCAGGCGCAGTATTTT.

This clone was detected only once. The chain is built from TRBV10-2 and TRBJ1-2; D is possibly TRBD1 (5 bases). The germline CDR1 and CDR2 sequences are WSHSY and SAAADI. The V end lost 6 bases, the J end lost 5 bases, and 19 bases lay between the germline ends. The CDR3 contains 15 residues. This chain's CDR3 is CASREMTDSPYGYTF. DNA of the CDR3: TGCGCCAGCAGAGAAATGACAGACTCCCCTTATGGCTACACCTTC.